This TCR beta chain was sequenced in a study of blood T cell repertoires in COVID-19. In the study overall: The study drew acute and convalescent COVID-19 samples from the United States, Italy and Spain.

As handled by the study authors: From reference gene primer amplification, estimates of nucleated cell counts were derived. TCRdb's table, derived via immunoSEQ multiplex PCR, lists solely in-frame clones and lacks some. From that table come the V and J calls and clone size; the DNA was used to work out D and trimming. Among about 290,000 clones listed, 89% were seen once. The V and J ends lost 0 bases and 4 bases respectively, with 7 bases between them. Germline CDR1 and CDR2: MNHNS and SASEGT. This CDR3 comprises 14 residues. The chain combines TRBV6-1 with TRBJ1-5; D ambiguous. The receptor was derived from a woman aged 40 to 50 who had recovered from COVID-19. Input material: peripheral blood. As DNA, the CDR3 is TGTGCCAGCAGTGAAGCGAACGGGAATCAGCCCCAGCATTTT. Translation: CASSEANGNQPQHF.